The rows below give T cell receptor beta chains drawn from one sample of a study of CD8 T cells in ankylosing spondylitis. Each CDR3 protein is one row after TCRdb ran MiXCR on the 5' RACE reads. The data contain 200,000 to 250,000 distinct CDR3 sequences, approximately 10% of them seen just once; the ten biggest clones take up roughly 23%. Sequencing was performed on blood, either unsorted or a sorted T cell fraction (not recorded which). Receptors originate from a male donor with ankylosing spondylitis or in good health (not recorded which). Each CDR3 is given with its conserved first and last residue. Fields, in order: clone size, CDR3 length, J gene, V gene, D gene, CDR3 DNA, CDR3 protein. D genes are given only for firm matches. Clone size appears in some rows only: once, few, many, or a class for an expanded clone.

abundance: few
len: 15
j_gene: TRBJ1-2
v_gene: TRBV7-8
d_gene: NA
CDR3nt: TGTGCCAGCAGCTTAGATGTCCGGGAAAACTATGGCTACACCTTC
CDR3aa: CASSLDVRENYGYTF

abundance: NA
len: 14
j_gene: TRBJ2-5
v_gene: TRBV19
d_gene: NA
CDR3nt: TGTGCCAGTAGCGAGGGGGAACGGCGTGAGACCCAGTACTTC
CDR3aa: CASSEGERRETQYF

abundance: many
len: 16
j_gene: TRBJ2-2
v_gene: TRBV7-3
d_gene: NA
CDR3nt: TGTGCCAGCAGCCCGCAGGTCCCCGCTAACACCGGGGAGCTGTTTTTT
CDR3aa: CASSPQVPANTGELFF

abundance: many
len: 15
j_gene: TRBJ2-2
v_gene: TRBV20-1
d_gene: NA
CDR3nt: TGCAGTGCTAGAGTCTCCCGAATAAACACCGGGGAGCTGTTTTTT
CDR3aa: CSARVSRINTGELFF

abundance: few
len: 12
j_gene: TRBJ2-7
v_gene: TRBV12-3/TRBV12-4
d_gene: NA
CDR3nt: TGTGCCAGCAGTATACAGGTATACGAGCAGTACTTC
CDR3aa: CASSIQVYEQYF

abundance: NA
len: 16
j_gene: TRBJ2-5
v_gene: TRBV2
d_gene: TRBD2
CDR3nt: TGTGCCAGCAGTGAATTTTTAGCCGGGGGGCAAGAGACCCAGTACTTC
CDR3aa: CASSEFLAGGQETQYF

abundance: few
len: 15
j_gene: TRBJ2-3
v_gene: TRBV20-1
d_gene: NA
CDR3nt: TGCAGTGCTAGATCTCGGTTCTCGGGCACAGATACGCAGTATTTT
CDR3aa: CSARSRFSGTDTQYF

abundance: many
len: 16
j_gene: TRBJ2-7
v_gene: TRBV13
d_gene: TRBD1
CDR3nt: TGTGCCAGCAGCTTAGCCGGGACAGGGAACTCCTACGAGCAGTACTTC
CDR3aa: CASSLAGTGNSYEQYF

abundance: many
len: 14
j_gene: TRBJ1-1
v_gene: TRBV7-8
d_gene: NA
CDR3nt: TGTGCCAGCAGCTTAGGGCAGGTGAACACTGAAGCTTTCTTT
CDR3aa: CASSLGQVNTEAFF

abundance: many
len: 16
j_gene: TRBJ2-3
v_gene: TRBV19
d_gene: NA
CDR3nt: TGTGCCAGTAGAGGGGGACATGGGAAGAACACAGATACGCAGTATTTT
CDR3aa: CASRGGHGKNTDTQYF

abundance: few
len: 16
j_gene: TRBJ2-5
v_gene: TRBV7-2
d_gene: TRBD2
CDR3nt: TGTGCCAGCAGCTCCCGGACTAGCGGGGGCCGGGAGACCCAGTACTTC
CDR3aa: CASSSRTSGGRETQYF

abundance: many
len: 13
j_gene: TRBJ1-1
v_gene: TRBV29-1
d_gene: TRBD1
CDR3nt: TGCAGCGTTGGGGGACAGATGAACACTGAAGCTTTCTTT
CDR3aa: CSVGGQMNTEAFF

abundance: many
len: 17
j_gene: TRBJ2-4
v_gene: TRBV7-9
d_gene: NA
CDR3nt: TGTGCCAGCAGCCCCGACATGACAGACTTAGCCAAAAACATTCAGTACTTC
CDR3aa: CASSPDMTDLAKNIQYF

abundance: few
len: 13
j_gene: TRBJ2-7
v_gene: TRBV7-8
d_gene: NA
CDR3nt: TGTGCCAGCAGCTTATCTAGTAGGTACGAGCAGTACTTC
CDR3aa: CASSLSSRYEQYF

abundance: few
len: 16
j_gene: TRBJ1-2
v_gene: TRBV12-3/TRBV12-4
d_gene: TRBD1
CDR3nt: TGTGCCAGCAGCCGAGGCGGGGACAGGGGAGACTATGGCTACACCTTC
CDR3aa: CASSRGGDRGDYGYTF

abundance: many
len: 16
j_gene: TRBJ1-5
v_gene: TRBV6-1
d_gene: NA
CDR3nt: TGTGCCAGCAGTGGAGCGGCAAGAATTAGCAATCAGCCCCAGCATTTT
CDR3aa: CASSGAARISNQPQHF

abundance: few
len: 12
j_gene: TRBJ2-1
v_gene: TRBV5-1
d_gene: TRBD2
CDR3nt: TGCGCCAGCAGGGAGACTAGCGGGAAGCAGTTCTTC
CDR3aa: CASRETSGKQFF

abundance: few
len: 17
j_gene: TRBJ2-3
v_gene: TRBV20-1
d_gene: NA
CDR3nt: TGCAGTGCGTCGTACGACGGGGGCTTACCTAGCACAGATACGCAGTATTTT
CDR3aa: CSASYDGGLPSTDTQYF

abundance: many
len: 14
j_gene: TRBJ1-5
v_gene: TRBV3-1
d_gene: NA
CDR3nt: TGTGCCAGCAGCCCTGGATATAGCAATCAGCCCCAGCATTTT
CDR3aa: CASSPGYSNQPQHF

abundance: many
len: 16
j_gene: TRBJ1-4
v_gene: TRBV7-8
d_gene: TRBD1
CDR3nt: TGTGCCAGCAGCTTAGTCTTTAGGGGGCAAGATGAAAAACTGTTTTTT
CDR3aa: CASSLVFRGQDEKLFF

abundance: NA
len: 13
j_gene: TRBJ2-7
v_gene: TRBV2
d_gene: TRBD1
CDR3nt: TGTGCCAGCACAGAGGGGGCTCAAGACGAGCAGTACTTC
CDR3aa: CASTEGAQDEQYF

abundance: NA
len: 10
j_gene: TRBJ1-3
v_gene: TRBV2
d_gene: TRBD1
CDR3nt: TGTGCCAGCTCTGACAGGGAGTGGAATTTT
CDR3aa: CASSDREWNF

abundance: many
len: 13
j_gene: TRBJ2-1
v_gene: TRBV6-2/TRBV6-3
d_gene: NA
CDR3nt: TGTGCCAGCAGTTATGGTGGACAAGTTTTACAGTTCTTC
CDR3aa: CASSYGGQVLQFF

abundance: NA
len: 17
j_gene: TRBJ2-5
v_gene: TRBV20-1
d_gene: TRBD2
CDR3nt: TGCAGTGCTAGCCGGCCGGGGGGACTAGCGGACCAAGAGACCCAGTACTTC
CDR3aa: CSASRPGGLADQETQYF

abundance: few
len: 15
j_gene: TRBJ2-7
v_gene: TRBV9
d_gene: TRBD1
CDR3nt: TGTGCCAGCAGCGTAGGCGTACAGGGGGGCTACGAGCAGTACTTC
CDR3aa: CASSVGVQGGYEQYF

abundance: many
len: 18
j_gene: TRBJ2-2
v_gene: TRBV7-3
d_gene: TRBD2
CDR3nt: TGTGCCAGCAGCCTAGATAGCGGGGGGCCTCCGAACACCGGGGAGCTGTTTTTT
CDR3aa: CASSLDSGGPPNTGELFF

abundance: many
len: 15
j_gene: TRBJ1-5
v_gene: TRBV5-1
d_gene: NA
CDR3nt: TGCGCCAGCAGCTTGACAGCTGATCCCGCTCAGCCCCAGCATTTT
CDR3aa: CASSLTADPAQPQHF

abundance: many
len: 15
j_gene: TRBJ2-5
v_gene: TRBV9
d_gene: TRBD2
CDR3nt: TGTGCCAGCAGCGGGTGGGGGACTAGGGAGGAGACCCAGTACTTC
CDR3aa: CASSGWGTREETQYF

abundance: NA
len: 13
j_gene: TRBJ2-3
v_gene: TRBV20-1
d_gene: NA
CDR3nt: TGCAGTGCTAGAGATATGGGCATGGATACGCAGTATTTT
CDR3aa: CSARDMGMDTQYF

abundance: many
len: 15
j_gene: TRBJ1-5
v_gene: TRBV3-1
d_gene: NA
CDR3nt: TGTGCCAGCAGCCAAGATTCGGCATGGGCACAGCCCCAGCATTTT
CDR3aa: CASSQDSAWAQPQHF

abundance: NA
len: 15
j_gene: TRBJ1-2
v_gene: TRBV7-9
d_gene: NA
CDR3nt: TGTGCCAGCAGCTTATCTGGGACGGTAGTCTTCGGCTACACCTTC
CDR3aa: CASSLSGTVVFGYTF

abundance: many
len: 15
j_gene: TRBJ2-3
v_gene: TRBV12-3/TRBV12-4
d_gene: NA
CDR3nt: TGTGCCAGCAGTCCACGTGACCTACCAACCGATACGCAGTATTTT
CDR3aa: CASSPRDLPTDTQYF